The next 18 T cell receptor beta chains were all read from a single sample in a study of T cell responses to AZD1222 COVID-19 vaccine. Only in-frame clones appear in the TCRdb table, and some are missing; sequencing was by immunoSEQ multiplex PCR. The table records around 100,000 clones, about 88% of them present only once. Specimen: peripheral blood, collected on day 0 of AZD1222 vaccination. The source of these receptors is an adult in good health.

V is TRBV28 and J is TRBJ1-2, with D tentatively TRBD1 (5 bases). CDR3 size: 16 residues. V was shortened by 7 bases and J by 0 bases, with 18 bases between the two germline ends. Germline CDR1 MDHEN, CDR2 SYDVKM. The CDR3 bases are TGTGCCAGCACCGTACTCGACGGGGGAGCTAACTATGGCTACACCTTC. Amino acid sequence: CASTVLDGGANYGYTF.

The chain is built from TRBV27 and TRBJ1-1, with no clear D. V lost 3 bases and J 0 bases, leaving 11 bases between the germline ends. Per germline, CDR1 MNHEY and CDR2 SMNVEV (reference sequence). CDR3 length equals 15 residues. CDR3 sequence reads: CASSFDPRLNTEAFF. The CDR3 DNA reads TGTGCCAGCAGTTTCGACCCCCGACTGAACACTGAAGCTTTCTTT.

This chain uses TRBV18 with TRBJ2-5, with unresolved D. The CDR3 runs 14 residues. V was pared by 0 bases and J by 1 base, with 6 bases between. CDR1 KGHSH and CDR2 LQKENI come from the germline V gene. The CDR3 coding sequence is TGTGCCAGCTCACCACCATCTCTCCAAGAGACCCAGTACTTC. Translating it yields CASSPPSLQETQYF.

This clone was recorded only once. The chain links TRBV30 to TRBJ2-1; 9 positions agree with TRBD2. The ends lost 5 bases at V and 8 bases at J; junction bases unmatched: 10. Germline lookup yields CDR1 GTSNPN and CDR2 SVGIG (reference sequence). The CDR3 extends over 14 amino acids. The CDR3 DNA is TGTGCCTGGGTTCGGACTAGCGTGTTTGATGAGCAGTTCTTC. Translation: CAWVRTSVFDEQFF.

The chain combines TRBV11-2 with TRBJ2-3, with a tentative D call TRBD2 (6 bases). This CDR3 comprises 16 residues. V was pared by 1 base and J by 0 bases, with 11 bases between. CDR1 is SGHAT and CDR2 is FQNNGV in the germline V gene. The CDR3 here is CASSLGWRESTDTQYF. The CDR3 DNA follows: TGTGCCAGCAGCTTAGGTTGGCGGGAAAGCACAGATACGCAGTATTTT.

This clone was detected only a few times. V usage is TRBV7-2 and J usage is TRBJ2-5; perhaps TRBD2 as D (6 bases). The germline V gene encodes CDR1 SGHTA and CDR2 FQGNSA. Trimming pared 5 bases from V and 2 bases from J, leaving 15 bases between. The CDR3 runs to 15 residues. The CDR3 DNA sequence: TGTGCCAGCAGCCAGGGACTGACGCTTCAAGAGACCCAGTACTTC. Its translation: CASSQGLTLQETQYF.

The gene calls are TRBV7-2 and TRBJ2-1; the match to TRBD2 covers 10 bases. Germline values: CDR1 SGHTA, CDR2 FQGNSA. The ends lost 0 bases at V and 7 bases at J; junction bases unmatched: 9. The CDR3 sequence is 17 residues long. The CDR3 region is CASSLAVGLAGENEQFF. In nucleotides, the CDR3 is TGTGCCAGCAGCTTAGCAGTAGGGCTAGCGGGAGAAAATGAGCAGTTCTTC.

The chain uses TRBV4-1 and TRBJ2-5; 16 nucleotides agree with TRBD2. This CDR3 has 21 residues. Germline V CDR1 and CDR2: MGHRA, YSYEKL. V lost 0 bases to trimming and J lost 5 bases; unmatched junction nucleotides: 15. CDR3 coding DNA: TGCGCCAGCAGCCAAGATCTCGGCTGGGGGACTAGCGGGAGGGTCCAGGAGACCCAGTACTTC. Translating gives CASSQDLGWGTSGRVQETQYF.

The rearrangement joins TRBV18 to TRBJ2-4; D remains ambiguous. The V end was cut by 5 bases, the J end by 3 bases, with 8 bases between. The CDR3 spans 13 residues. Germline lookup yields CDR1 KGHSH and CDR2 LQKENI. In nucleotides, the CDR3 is TGTGCCAGCTCATCAGATTTCAAAAACATTCAGTACTTC. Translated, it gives CASSSDFKNIQYF.

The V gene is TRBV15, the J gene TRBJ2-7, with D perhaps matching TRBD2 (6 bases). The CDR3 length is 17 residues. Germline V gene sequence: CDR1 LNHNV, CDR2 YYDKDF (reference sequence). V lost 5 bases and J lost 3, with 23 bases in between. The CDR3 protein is CATSGTGVGHPFYEQYF. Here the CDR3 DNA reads TGTGCCACCAGCGGTACGGGGGTCGGGCATCCATTCTACGAGCAGTACTTC.

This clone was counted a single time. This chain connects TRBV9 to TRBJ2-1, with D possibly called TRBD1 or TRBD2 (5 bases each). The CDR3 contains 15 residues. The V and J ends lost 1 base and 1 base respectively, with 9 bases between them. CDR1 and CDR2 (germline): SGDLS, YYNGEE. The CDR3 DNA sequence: TGTGCCAGCAGCGTATCGGGGCAGTCCTACAATGAGCAGTTCTTC. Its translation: CASSVSGQSYNEQFF.

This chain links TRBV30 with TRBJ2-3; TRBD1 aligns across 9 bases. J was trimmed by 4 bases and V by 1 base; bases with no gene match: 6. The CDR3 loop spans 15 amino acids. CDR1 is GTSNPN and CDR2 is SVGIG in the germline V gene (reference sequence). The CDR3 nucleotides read TGTGCCTGGAGTGCTGGGACAGGGCGTTCAGATACGCAGTATTTT. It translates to CAWSAGTGRSDTQYF.

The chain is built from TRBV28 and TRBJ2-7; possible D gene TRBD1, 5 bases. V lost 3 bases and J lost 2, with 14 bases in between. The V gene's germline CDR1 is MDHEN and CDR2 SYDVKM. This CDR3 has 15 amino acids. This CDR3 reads CASSFQRGATYEQYF. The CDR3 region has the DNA TGTGCCAGCAGTTTTCAAAGGGGTGCTACCTACGAGCAGTACTTC.

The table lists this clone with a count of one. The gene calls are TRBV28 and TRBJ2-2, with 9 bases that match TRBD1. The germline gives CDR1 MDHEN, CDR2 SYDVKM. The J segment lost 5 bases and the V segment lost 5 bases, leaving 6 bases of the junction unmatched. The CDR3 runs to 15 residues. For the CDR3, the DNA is TGTGCCAGCAGTGCCGGGACAGGGTGGACCGGGGAGCTGTTTTTT. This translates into CASSAGTGWTGELFF.

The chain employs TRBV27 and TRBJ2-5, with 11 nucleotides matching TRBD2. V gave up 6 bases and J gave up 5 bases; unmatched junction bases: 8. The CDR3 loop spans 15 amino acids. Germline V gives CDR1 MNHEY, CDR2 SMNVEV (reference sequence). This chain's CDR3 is CASSCLAGGGETQYF. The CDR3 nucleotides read TGTGCCAGCAGCTGCTTAGCGGGAGGGGGGGAGACCCAGTACTTC.

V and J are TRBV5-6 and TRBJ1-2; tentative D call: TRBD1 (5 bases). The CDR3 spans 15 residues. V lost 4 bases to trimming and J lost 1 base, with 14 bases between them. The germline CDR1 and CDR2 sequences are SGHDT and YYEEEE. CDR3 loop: CASSLRDGINYGYTF. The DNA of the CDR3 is TGTGCCAGCAGCCTCCGGGACGGGATTAACTATGGCTACACCTTC.

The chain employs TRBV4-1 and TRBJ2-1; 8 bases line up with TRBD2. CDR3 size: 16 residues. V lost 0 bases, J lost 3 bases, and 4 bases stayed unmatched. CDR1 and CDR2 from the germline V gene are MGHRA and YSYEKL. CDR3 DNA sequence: TGCGCCAGCAGCCAAGAAATAGCGGGGCTCTACAATGAGCAGTTCTTC. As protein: CASSQEIAGLYNEQFF.

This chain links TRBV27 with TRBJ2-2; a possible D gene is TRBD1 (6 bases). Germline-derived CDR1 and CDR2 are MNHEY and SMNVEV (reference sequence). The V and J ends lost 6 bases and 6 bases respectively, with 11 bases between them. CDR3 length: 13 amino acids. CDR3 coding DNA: TGTGCCAGCAGAAAACAGGGTTCCGGGGAGCTGTTTTTT. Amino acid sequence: CASRKQGSGELFF.